The clone carrying this T cell receptor (beta chain) was seen ten or more times. The data were obtained in a study of low-dose radiotherapy and immunotherapy resistance in tumors. As for the study in general: Dosing for Cohort 2 consisted of 1 Gy per fraction every two weeks, reaching a total of 13 Gy over 26 weeks.

This sample's time point: before trial treatment. With 6 bases removed from V and 7 bases from J, the gap between germline ends came to 12 bases. CDR3 length equals 13 residues. Germline loops: CDR1 MDHEN, CDR2 SYDVKM. Alpha and beta chains were covered, as first-strand cDNA relied on TRAV- and TRBV-specific primers. Over roughly 19 PCR cycles, TCRs were amplified from a constant-region primer and V-primer adapter. MiXCR, run by TCRdb on the reads, gives a single entry per CDR3 protein. The profile shows fewer than 90,000 distinct CDR3 sequences, approximately 19% of them singletons. The V call is TRBV28, the J call TRBJ2-2; D ambiguous. This specimen was PBMCs, taken before treatment. The receptor's source is a male donor with prostate cancer. The CDR3: CASSQTVGGELFF. The DNA for the CDR3 is TGTGCCAGCAGCCAGACGGTGGGCGGGGAGCTGTTTTTT.